This T cell receptor beta chain was documented in a study of PD-1 blockade in mismatch repair-deficient tumors. Study background: Patients had about eleven mismatch repair-deficient cancer types and were previously treated and progressing. Whole-study findings and limits: After pembrolizumab, tumor-resident clones rose rapidly, then generally contracted before radiologic responses.

The assay was immunoSEQ multiplex PCR, and TCRdb's table has in-frame clones only and misses some. The profile shows over 100,000 clones, around 80% of them singletons. Mismatch repair deficiency was confirmed in all patients, by PCR or immunohistochemistry. Three pembrolizumab responders had their TCRs sequenced. V gave up 0 bases and J gave up 2 bases, with 10 bases separating them. The germline V gene encodes CDR1 GTSNPN and CDR2 SVGIG (reference sequence). The CDR3 totals 14 residues. Note on this clone: No antigen is known for it.

The material sequenced was peripheral blood, taken about 60 weeks after starting pembrolizumab. This TCR came from an adult with mismatch repair-deficient cancer. The rearrangement uses TRBV30 and TRBJ2-5; D is unresolved. The chain's CDR3 is CAWSVGHDQETQYF. As DNA, the CDR3 is TGTGCCTGGAGTGTAGGTCACGATCAAGAGACCCAGTACTTC.